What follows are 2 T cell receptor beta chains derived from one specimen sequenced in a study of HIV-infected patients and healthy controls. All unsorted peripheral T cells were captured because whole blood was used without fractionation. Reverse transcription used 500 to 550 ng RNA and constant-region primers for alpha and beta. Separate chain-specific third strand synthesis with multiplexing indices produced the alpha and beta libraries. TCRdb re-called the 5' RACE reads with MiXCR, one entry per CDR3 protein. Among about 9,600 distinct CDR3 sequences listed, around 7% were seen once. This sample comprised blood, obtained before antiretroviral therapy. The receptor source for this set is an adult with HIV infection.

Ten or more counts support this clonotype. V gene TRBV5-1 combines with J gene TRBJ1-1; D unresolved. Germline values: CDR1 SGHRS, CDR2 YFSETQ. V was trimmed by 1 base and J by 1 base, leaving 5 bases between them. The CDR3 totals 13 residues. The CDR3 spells CASSLNENTEAFF. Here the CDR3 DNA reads TGCGCCAGCAGCTTGAATGAGAACACTGAAGCTTTCTTT.

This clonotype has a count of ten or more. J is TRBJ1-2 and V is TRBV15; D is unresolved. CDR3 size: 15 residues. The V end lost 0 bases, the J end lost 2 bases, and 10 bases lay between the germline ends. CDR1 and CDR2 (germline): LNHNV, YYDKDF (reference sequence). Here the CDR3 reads CATSRDLAANYGYTF. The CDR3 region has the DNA TGTGCCACCAGCAGAGATTTGGCAGCCAACTATGGCTACACCTTC.